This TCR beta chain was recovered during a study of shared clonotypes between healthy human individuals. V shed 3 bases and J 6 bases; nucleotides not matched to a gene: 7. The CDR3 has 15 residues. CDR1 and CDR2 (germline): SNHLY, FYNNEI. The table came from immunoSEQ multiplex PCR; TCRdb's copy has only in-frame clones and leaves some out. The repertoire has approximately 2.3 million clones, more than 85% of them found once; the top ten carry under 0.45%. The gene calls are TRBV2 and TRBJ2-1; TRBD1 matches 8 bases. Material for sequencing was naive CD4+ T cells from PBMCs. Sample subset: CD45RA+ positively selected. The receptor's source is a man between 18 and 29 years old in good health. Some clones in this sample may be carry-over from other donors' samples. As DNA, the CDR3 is TGTGCCAGCAGTGATCAGGGGGCAATATCCAATGAGCAGTTCTTC. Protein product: CASSDQGAISNEQFF.